Shown below are 2 T cell receptor beta chains from a single sample sequenced in a study of T cell repertoires in cytomegalovirus infection. TCRdb used MiXCR to reprocess the reads, holding one entry per CDR3 protein. The table lists around 130,000 distinct CDR3 sequences, almost 9% of them singletons. The sequenced sample was PBMCs. The source of these receptors is a human donor in good health (CMV status not recorded). Some clones in this sample may be carry-over from other donors' samples.

In its sample, this clonotype was seen many times. The CDR3: CASSQSGAGANVLTF. CDR3 coding DNA: TGTGCCAGCAGTCAGTCGGGGGCTGGGGCCAACGTCCTGACTTTC. The chain joins TRBV28 to TRBJ2-6; D might be TRBD2 (6 bases). The germline V gene encodes CDR1 MDHEN and CDR2 SYDVKM. There are 15 residues in the CDR3. The V gene lost 5 bases and the J gene lost 2 bases, with 10 bases spanning the gap.

The V and J genes are TRBV6-2 or TRBV6-3 and TRBJ2-7; D gene unclear. CDR1 and CDR2 (germline): MNHEY, SVGEGT. This CDR3 is built from 14 residues. Trimming stripped 5 bases from V and 3 bases from J, with 14 bases between. CDR3 nucleotide sequence: TGTGCCAGCAGTGAAATCCCCTTGGGCTACGAGCAGTACTTC. It translates to CASSEIPLGYEQYF.